This entry lists 15 T cell receptor beta chains sequenced from one sample in a study of shared clonotypes between healthy human individuals. Profiling relied on immunoSEQ multiplex PCR, and the TCRdb table lists in-frame clones only, not all of them. The repertoire consists of about 2.3 million clones, with approximately 90% occurring once and the leading ten covering 0.37%. The specimen sequenced was naive CD4+ T cells from PBMCs. Subset described: CD45RA+ positively selected. The receptor set was obtained from a man younger than 30 in good health. Some clones in this sample may be carry-over from other donors' samples.

This clone appeared a single time. For the CDR3, the DNA is TGTGCCAGCAGCTTGTTCCCAGGGGCCGGCGAGCAGTACTTC. Amino acid sequence: CASSLFPGAGEQYF. The genes are TRBV7-2 and TRBJ2-7, with a tentative D call TRBD1 (6 bases). This CDR3 has 14 residues. The V gene lost 3 bases and the J gene lost 6 bases, with 15 bases spanning the gap. CDR1 SGHTA and CDR2 FQGNSA come from the germline V gene.

On this clone itself: Distinct nucleotide sequences in the sample also encode this CDR3. The chain combines TRBV6-1 with TRBJ1-2; no clear D. The CDR3 sequence is 10 residues long. The ends were cut back, 6 bases at V and 5 bases at J, with 4 bases in the middle. Looked up from germline, CDR1 is MNHNS and CDR2 is SASEGT. CDR3 sequence reads: CASRAYGYTF. The CDR3, as DNA: TGTGCCAGCAGGGCATATGGCTACACCTTC.

The CDR3 bases are TGCGCCAGCAGCTTGGCCGGGAGGGGCGCAGATTCACCCCTCCACTTT. This encodes CASSLAGRGADSPLHF. J is TRBJ1-6 and V is TRBV5-1, with a possible D match to TRBD1 (5 bases). The CDR3 runs 16 residues. Germline V lookup: CDR1 SGHRS, CDR2 YFSETQ. Trimming cost V 0 bases and J 8 bases, with 15 bases left between them. Supplemented by reference TRBV5-1 and TRBJ1-6, the full variable domain reads KAGVTQTPRYLIKTRGQQVTLSCSPISGHRSVSWYQQTPGQGLQFLFEYFSETQRNKGNFPGRFSGRQFSNSRSEMNVSTLELGDSALYLCASSLAGRGADSPLHFGNGTRLTVT.

The rearrangement links TRBV6-5 to TRBJ1-2, with 11 bases identical to TRBD1. The length of the CDR3 is 13 residues. Trimming removed 8 bases from V and 6 bases from J; junction bases left unmatched: 5. In germline, CDR1 is MNHEY, CDR2 SVGAGI. CDR3 coding DNA: TGTGCCAGCGGAAGGACAGGGGGCCATGGCTACACCTTC. This codes for CASGRTGGHGYTF.

CDR3 in amino acids: CASSGRQGPDEQFF. CDR3 sequence (DNA): TGTGCCAGCAGTGGAAGACAGGGGCCCGATGAGCAGTTCTTC. The rearrangement joins TRBV6-1 to TRBJ2-1, with 8 bases aligning to TRBD1. The CDR3 totals 14 residues. Germline values: CDR1 MNHNS, CDR2 SASEGT. The V and J ends lost 4 bases and 8 bases, in that order; junction bases with no gene match: 7.

The chain combines TRBV6-1 with TRBJ2-3; the D gene is possibly TRBD2 (5 bases). Germline-derived CDR1 and CDR2 are MNHNS and SASEGT. The CDR3 runs 16 residues. V lost 4 bases to trimming and J lost 1 base, with 15 bases between them. The CDR3 DNA follows: TGTGCCAGCAGTGGGATATTGAAGGAGGGCACAGATACGCAGTATTTT. Encoded protein: CASSGILKEGTDTQYF.

The chain couples TRBV7-2 to TRBJ2-1; 9 nucleotides match TRBD1. The germline CDR1 and CDR2 sequences are SGHTA and FQGNSA. This CDR3 comprises 15 residues. The junction had 6 bases not matched to a gene; V was cut back by 5 bases and J by 4 bases. The CDR3 coding sequence is TGTGCCAGCAGCCAAACAGGGGGCGATTACAATGAGCAGTTCTTC. This encodes CASSQTGGDYNEQFF.

The chain is built from TRBV6-1 and TRBJ2-7, with 9 bases lining up with TRBD2. Losses at the gene ends were 7 bases for V and 6 bases for J; bases not matched to a gene: 10. This CDR3 is 14 amino acids long. Germline CDR1 MNHNS, CDR2 SASEGT. The DNA for the CDR3 is TGTGCCAGCACCTTTAGCGGGAGTGGGCCCGAGCAGTACTTC. Translating gives CASTFSGSGPEQYF.

This clone was recorded only once. The sample has other DNA sequences that encode this CDR3 too. The chain recombines TRBV5-1 with TRBJ2-1; D remains ambiguous. Per germline, CDR1 SGHRS and CDR2 YFSETQ. The V gene lost 4 bases and the J gene lost 5 bases, with 10 bases spanning the gap. This CDR3 spans 13 amino acids. CDR3 region: CASSPDPDNEQFF. The CDR3 nucleotides are TGCGCCAGCAGCCCGGACCCGGACAATGAGCAGTTCTTC.

There are a few counts of this clone. The chain couples TRBV30 to TRBJ1-2; possible D gene TRBD1, 5 bases. The CDR3 loop spans 12 amino acids. CDR1 GTSNPN and CDR2 SVGIG come from the germline V gene (reference sequence). V lost 4 bases and J 7 bases, leaving 13 bases between the germline ends. CDR3 loop: CAWNAGGFGYTF. The CDR3, as DNA: TGTGCCTGGAACGCCGGGGGTTTTGGCTACACCTTC.

DNA for the CDR3: TGTGCCAGCAGGACTAGCGGGGTGCCCTACGAGCAGTACTTC. Translating it yields CASRTSGVPYEQYF. This rearrangement joins TRBV5-4 to TRBJ2-7; 11 bases line up with TRBD2. The CDR3 totals 14 residues. Trimming removed 5 bases from V and 2 bases from J; junction bases left unmatched: 3. Looked up from germline, CDR1 is SGHNT and CDR2 is YYREEE (reference sequence).

This chain links TRBV10-3 with TRBJ2-1; 13 bases map to TRBD2. Germline V CDR1 and CDR2: ENHRY, SYGVKD. This CDR3 is built from 17 residues. Unmatched junction bases numbered 6, after V lost 2 bases and J lost 5 bases. The CDR3 DNA follows: TGTGCCATCAGTGAGACTAGCGGGAGGGCCAACGACAATGAGCAGTTCTTC. Its translation is CAISETSGRANDNEQFF.

The genes are TRBV9 and TRBJ2-2; 8 bases align to TRBD1. The CDR3 sequence is 15 residues long. Per the germline V gene, CDR1 is SGDLS and CDR2 is YYNGEE. V dropped 4 bases and J dropped 4; count of bases not matched to a gene: 6. The CDR3 here is CASSIRGPGTGELFF. CDR3 nucleotides: TGTGCCAGCAGCATCAGGGGGCCCGGCACCGGGGAGCTGTTTTTT.

The chain recombines TRBV4-2 with TRBJ1-5; D is unclear. V was shortened by 0 bases and J by 10 bases, with 22 bases between the two germline ends. The CDR3 consists of 17 residues. Germline V gives CDR1 LGHNA, CDR2 YNFKEQ. CDR3 sequence: CASSQDLYTAGRIPQHF. The CDR3, as DNA: TGTGCCAGCAGCCAAGATCTTTATACGGCCGGGAGAATACCCCAGCATTTT.

This chain uses TRBV18 with TRBJ2-7, with D possibly matching TRBD2 (5 bases). V was pared by 0 bases and J by 8 bases, with 11 bases between. The CDR3 length is 13 residues. CDR1 is KGHSH, CDR2 LQKENI, per germline. CDR3 protein: CASSPPGSGKQYF. The CDR3 DNA follows: TGTGCCAGCTCACCACCGGGGTCCGGGAAGCAGTACTTC.